Described below is a single TCR beta chain sequence and its context. Antigen: not known. Sample time point: pre-treatment baseline. Here immunoSEQ multiplex PCR was the method, and the copy in TCRdb shows in-frame clones only, minus some. This table has 10,000 or so clones, about 90% appearing once. These data are taken from a study of blood T cell dynamics during melanoma immunotherapy. Study at large: Metastatic melanoma patients received first-line pembrolizumab or nivolumab plus ipilimumab. Regarding the study as a whole: At W3, later disease-control patients showed bifurcated PBMC repertoire changes, unlike progressors.

This CDR3 has 16 residues. The germline gives CDR1 MDHEN, CDR2 SYDVKM. Trimming pared 4 bases from V and 0 bases from J, leaving 12 bases between. The rearrangement joins TRBV28 to TRBJ2-2, with D perhaps matching TRBD1 (5 bases). Specimen: blood, collected from a patient treated with checkpoint blockade. This TCR was sampled from a human donor with melanoma. The CDR3 reads CASSWLAGTNTGELFF. For the CDR3, the DNA is TGTGCCAGCAGTTGGTTGGCAGGGACGAACACCGGGGAGCTGTTTTTT.